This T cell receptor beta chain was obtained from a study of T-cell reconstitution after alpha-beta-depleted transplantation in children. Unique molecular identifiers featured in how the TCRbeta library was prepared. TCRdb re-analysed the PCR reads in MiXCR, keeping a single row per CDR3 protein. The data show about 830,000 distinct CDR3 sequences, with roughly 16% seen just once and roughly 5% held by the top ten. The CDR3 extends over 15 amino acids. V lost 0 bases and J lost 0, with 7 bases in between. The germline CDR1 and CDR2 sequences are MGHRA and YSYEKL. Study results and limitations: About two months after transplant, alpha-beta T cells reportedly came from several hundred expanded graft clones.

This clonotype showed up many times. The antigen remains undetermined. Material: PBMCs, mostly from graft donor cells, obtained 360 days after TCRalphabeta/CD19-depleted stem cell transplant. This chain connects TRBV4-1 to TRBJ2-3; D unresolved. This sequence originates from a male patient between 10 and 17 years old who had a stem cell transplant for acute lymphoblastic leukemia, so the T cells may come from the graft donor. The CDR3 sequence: CASSQDLQSTDTQYF. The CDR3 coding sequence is TGCGCCAGCAGCCAAGACCTTCAGAGCACAGATACGCAGTATTTT.